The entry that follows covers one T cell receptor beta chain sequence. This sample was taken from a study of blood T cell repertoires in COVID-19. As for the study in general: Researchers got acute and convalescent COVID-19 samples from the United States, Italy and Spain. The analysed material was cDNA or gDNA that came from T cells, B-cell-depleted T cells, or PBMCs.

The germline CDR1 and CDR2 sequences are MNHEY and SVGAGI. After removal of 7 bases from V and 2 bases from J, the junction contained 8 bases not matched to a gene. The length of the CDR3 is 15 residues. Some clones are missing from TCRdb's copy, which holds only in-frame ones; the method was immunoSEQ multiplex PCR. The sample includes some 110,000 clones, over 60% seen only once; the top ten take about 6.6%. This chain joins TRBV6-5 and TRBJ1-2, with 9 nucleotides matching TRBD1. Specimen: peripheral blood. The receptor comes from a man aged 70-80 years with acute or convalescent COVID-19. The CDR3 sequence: CASIRTGERNYGYTF. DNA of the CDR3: TGTGCCAGCATCCGGACAGGGGAAAGGAACTATGGCTACACCTTC.